The 8 T cell receptor beta chains presented below share a single source sample, sequenced in a study of monozygotic twins with inflammatory bowel disease. TCRdb reanalyzed the 5' RACE reads, giving one entry per CDR3 protein sequence and no DNA. The sample spans about 380,000 distinct CDR3 sequences; the ten largest clones claim just over 2.5%. What was sequenced was blood. These TCRs come from a human donor with ulcerative colitis or Crohn's disease, or a healthy co-twin of an affected twin (not recorded which).

This chain's CDR3 is CASGDPGDGETQYF. The chain employs TRBV5-1 and TRBJ2-5; TCRdb's assignment of TRBD1 cannot be checked, as there is no DNA. Germline V gene lookup returns CDR1 SGHRS and CDR2 YFSETQ. This CDR3 spans 14 amino acids.

The chain combines TRBV10-3 with TRBJ1-1; TCRdb names TRBD1, which stays unverified in the absence of DNA. CDR1 and CDR2 from the germline V gene are ENHRY and SYGVKD. This CDR3 region has 13 residues. This chain's CDR3 is CATRGDPNTEAFF.

The chain uses TRBV24-1 and TRBJ1-5; TCRdb outputs TRBD1, but without DNA this stays unchecked. Germline CDR1 reads KGHDR; CDR2 reads SFDVKD. The CDR3 has 14 amino acids. The CDR3 is CATMARGSNQPQHF.

V usage is TRBV28 and J usage is TRBJ2-7; no DNA is available, so the TRBD2 call from TCRdb remains unchecked. Germline assignment: CDR1 MDHEN and CDR2 SYDVKM. CDR3 length equals 16 residues. The CDR3 here is CASSLYDGASPGEQYF. The full variable domain, rest sourced from reference TRBV28 and TRBJ2-7, is DVKVTQSSRYLVKRTGEKVFLECVQDMDHENMFWYRQDPGLGLRLIYFSYDVKMKEKGDIPEGYSVSREKKERFSLILESASTNQTSMYLCASSLYDGASPGEQYFGPGTRLTVT.

The chain recombines TRBV7-2 with TRBJ2-1; TCRdb outputs TRBD1, but without DNA this stays unchecked. Germline V CDR1 and CDR2: SGHTA, FQGNSA. The length of the CDR3 is 17 residues. The CDR3 loop is CASSFGGVRQAYNEQFF.

V and J are TRBV7-9 and TRBJ1-2; absent DNA, TCRdb's TRBD1 call cannot be checked. This CDR3 has 17 residues. CDR1 and CDR2 (germline): SEHNR, FQNEAQ (reference sequence). The CDR3: CASSPLLGELTNYGYTF.

The V call is TRBV5-1, the J call TRBJ2-7; the TRBD1 assignment by TCRdb is unverifiable without DNA. The CDR3 is 15 residues long. Per the germline V gene, CDR1 is SGHRS and CDR2 is YFSETQ. CDR3: CASSPRGGRSYEQYF. Using reference TRBV5-1 and TRBJ2-7 for the parts outside the CDR3, the full variable domain is KAGVTQTPRYLIKTRGQQVTLSCSPISGHRSVSWYQQTPGQGLQFLFEYFSETQRNKGNFPGRFSGRQFSNSRSEMNVSTLELGDSALYLCASSPRGGRSYEQYFGPGTRLTVT.

J is TRBJ2-1 and V is TRBV27; TCRdb gives TRBD2 as the D gene, but with no DNA this cannot be confirmed. Germline loops: CDR1 MNHEY, CDR2 SMNVEV (reference sequence). The CDR3 is 16 amino acids. The CDR3 sequence: CASSALGRGGLNGQFF.